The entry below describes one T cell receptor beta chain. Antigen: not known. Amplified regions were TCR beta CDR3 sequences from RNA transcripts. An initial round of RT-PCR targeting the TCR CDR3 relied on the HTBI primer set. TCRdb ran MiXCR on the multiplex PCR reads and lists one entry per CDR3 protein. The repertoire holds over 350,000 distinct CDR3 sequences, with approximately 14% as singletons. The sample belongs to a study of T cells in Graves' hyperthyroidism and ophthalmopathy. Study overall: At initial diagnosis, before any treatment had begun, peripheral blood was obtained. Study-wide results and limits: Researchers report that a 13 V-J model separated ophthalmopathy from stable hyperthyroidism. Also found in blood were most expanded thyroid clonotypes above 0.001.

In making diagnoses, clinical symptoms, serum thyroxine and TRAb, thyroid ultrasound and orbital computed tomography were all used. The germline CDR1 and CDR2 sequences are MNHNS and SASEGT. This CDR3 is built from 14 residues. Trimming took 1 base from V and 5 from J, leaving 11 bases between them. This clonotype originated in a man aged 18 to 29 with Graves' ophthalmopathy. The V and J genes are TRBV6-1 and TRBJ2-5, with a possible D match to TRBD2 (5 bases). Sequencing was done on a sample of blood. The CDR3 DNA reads TGTGCCAGCAGTGAAGGCGGGTGGCCGGAGACCCAGTACTTC. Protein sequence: CASSEGGWPETQYF.